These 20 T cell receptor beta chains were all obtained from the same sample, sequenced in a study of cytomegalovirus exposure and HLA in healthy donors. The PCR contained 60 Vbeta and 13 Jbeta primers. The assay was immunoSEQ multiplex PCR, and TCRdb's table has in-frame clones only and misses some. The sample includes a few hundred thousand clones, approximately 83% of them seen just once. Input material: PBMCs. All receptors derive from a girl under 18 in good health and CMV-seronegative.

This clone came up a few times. This CDR3 reads CASSDSEGSYYGYTF. The DNA for the CDR3 is TGTGCCAGCAGTGACTCGGAGGGGTCGTACTATGGCTACACCTTC. The V and J genes are TRBV6-4 and TRBJ1-2; D is possibly TRBD1 (5 bases). Deletions cut 0 bases from V and 3 bases from J, with 11 bases between. The CDR3 runs 15 residues. Germline loops: CDR1 MRHNA, CDR2 SNTAGT.

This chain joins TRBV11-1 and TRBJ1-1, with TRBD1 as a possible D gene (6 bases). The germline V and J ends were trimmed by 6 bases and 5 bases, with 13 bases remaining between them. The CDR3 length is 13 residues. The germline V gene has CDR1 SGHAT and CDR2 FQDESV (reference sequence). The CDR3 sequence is CASSIGGRTEAFF. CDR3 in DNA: TGTGCCAGCAGTATCGGGGGGCGGACTGAAGCTTTCTTT.

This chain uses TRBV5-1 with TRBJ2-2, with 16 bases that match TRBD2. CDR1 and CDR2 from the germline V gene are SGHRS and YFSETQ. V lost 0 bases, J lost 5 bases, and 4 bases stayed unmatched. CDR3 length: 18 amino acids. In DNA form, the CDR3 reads TGCGCCAGCAGCTTGGCTTCGGGACTAGCGGGAGGGACCGGGGAGCTGTTTTTT. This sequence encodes CASSLASGLAGGTGELFF.

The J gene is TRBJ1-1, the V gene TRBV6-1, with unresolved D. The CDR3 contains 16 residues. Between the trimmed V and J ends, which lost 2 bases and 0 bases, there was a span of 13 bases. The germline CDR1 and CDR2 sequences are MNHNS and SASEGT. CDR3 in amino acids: CASSETTRPLNTEAFF. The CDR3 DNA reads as TGTGCCAGCAGTGAAACTACCCGTCCATTGAACACTGAAGCTTTCTTT.

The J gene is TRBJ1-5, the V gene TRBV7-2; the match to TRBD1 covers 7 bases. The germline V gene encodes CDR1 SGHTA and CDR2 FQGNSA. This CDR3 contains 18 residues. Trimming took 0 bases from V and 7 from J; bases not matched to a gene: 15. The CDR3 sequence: CASSLAILGTASQQPQHF. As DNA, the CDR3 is TGTGCCAGCAGCTTAGCTATTCTTGGGACAGCAAGTCAACAGCCCCAGCATTTT. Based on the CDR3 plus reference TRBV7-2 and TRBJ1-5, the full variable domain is GAGVSQSPSNKVTEKGKDVELRCDPISGHTALYWYRQSLGQGLEFLIYFQGNSAPDKSGLPSDRFSAERTGGSVSTLTIQRTQQEDSAVYLCASSLAILGTASQQPQHFGDGTRLSIL.

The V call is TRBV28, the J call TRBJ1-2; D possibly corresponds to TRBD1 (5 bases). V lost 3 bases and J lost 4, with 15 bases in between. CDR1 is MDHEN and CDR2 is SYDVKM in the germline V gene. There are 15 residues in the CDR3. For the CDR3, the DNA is TGTGCCAGCAGTTTGGAATATCGGGGGGTCTATGGCTACACCTTC. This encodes CASSLEYRGVYGYTF.

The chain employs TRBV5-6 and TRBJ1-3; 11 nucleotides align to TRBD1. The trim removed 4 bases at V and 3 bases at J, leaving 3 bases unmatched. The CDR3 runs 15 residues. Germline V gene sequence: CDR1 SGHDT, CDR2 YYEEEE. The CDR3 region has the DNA TGTGCCAGCAGCGCGGACAGGGGGCTTGGAAACACCATATATTTT. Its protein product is CASSADRGLGNTIYF.

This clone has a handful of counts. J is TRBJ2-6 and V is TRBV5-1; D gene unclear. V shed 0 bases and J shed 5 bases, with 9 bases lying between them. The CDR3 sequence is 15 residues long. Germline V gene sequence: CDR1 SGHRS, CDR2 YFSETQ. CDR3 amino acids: CASSLAPQRANVLTF. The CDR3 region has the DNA TGCGCCAGCAGCTTGGCACCTCAGAGGGCCAACGTCCTGACTTTC.

The DNA for the CDR3 is TGCAGCGCCGACGGCCGGGGATGGGGCAATCAGCCCCAGCATTTT. Protein sequence: CSADGRGWGNQPQHF. The V gene is TRBV29-1, the J gene TRBJ1-5; D not certain. V was clipped by 7 bases and J by 2 bases, with 18 bases between them. This CDR3 spans 15 amino acids. Per germline, CDR1 SQVTM and CDR2 ANQGSEA.

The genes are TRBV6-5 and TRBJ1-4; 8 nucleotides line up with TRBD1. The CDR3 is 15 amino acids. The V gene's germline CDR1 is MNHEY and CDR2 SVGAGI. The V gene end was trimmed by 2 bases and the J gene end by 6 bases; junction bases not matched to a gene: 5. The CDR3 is CASSYGQGMDEKLFF. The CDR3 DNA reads TGTGCCAGCAGTTACGGACAGGGAATGGATGAAAAACTGTTTTTT.

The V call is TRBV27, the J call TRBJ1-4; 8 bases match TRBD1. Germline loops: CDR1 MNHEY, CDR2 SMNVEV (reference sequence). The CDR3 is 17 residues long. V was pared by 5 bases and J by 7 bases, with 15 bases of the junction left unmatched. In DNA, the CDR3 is TGTGCCAGCAGTCCGACAGGGACAGGCCACAGGGGTGAAAAACTGTTTTTT. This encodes CASSPTGTGHRGEKLFF.

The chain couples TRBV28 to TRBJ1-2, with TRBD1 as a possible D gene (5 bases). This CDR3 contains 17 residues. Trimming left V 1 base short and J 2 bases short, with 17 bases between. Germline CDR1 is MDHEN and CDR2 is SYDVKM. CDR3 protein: CASSLSRASTVNYGYTF. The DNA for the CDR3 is TGTGCCAGCAGTTTATCTCGAGCGTCGACAGTAAACTATGGCTACACCTTC.

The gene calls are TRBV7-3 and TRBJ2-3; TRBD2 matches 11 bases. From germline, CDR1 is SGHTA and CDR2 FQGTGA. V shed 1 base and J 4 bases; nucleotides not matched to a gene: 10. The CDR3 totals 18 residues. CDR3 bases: TGTGCCAGCAGCTTAAGTCCCCTAGCGGGGGGCAGGTCAGATACGCAGTATTTT. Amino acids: CASSLSPLAGGRSDTQYF.

The DNA of the CDR3 is TGTGCCAGCAGTGACATTTCAGTATCCACTGAAGCTTTCTTT. It translates to CASSDISVSTEAFF. V and J are TRBV2 and TRBJ1-1; D is unclear. CDR1 SNHLY and CDR2 FYNNEI come from the germline V gene. The CDR3 is 14 amino acids. The ends were cut back, 3 bases at V and 4 bases at J, with 12 bases in the middle.

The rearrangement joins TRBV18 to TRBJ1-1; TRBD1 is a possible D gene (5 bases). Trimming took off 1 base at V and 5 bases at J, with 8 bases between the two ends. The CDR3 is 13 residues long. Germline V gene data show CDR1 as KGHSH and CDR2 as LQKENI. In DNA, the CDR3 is TGTGCCAGCTCACCACTCGGGGGGACTGAAGCTTTCTTT. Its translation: CASSPLGGTEAFF.

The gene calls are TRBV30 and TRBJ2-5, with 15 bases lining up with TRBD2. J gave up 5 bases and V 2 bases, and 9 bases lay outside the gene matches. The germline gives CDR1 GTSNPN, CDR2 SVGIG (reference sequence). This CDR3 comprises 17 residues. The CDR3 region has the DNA TGTGCCTGGAGTTACCGGACTAGCGGGGGGGCTGGGGAGACCCAGTACTTC. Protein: CAWSYRTSGGAGETQYF. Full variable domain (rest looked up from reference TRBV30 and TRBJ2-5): SQTIHQWPATLVQPVGSPLSLECTVEGTSNPNLYWYRQAAGRGLQLLFYSVGIGQISSEVPQNLSASRPQDRQFILSSKKLLLSDSGFYLCAWSYRTSGGAGETQYFGPGTRLLVL.

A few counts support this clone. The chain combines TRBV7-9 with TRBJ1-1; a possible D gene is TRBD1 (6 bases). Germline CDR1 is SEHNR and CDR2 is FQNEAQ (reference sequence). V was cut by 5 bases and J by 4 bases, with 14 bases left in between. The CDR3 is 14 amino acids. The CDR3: CASSNLGGGTEAFF. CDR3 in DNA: TGTGCCAGCAGCAACCTTGGGGGCGGCACTGAAGCTTTCTTT. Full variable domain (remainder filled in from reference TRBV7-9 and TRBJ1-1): DTGVSQNPRHKITKRGQNVTFRCDPISEHNRLYWYRQTLGQGPEFLTYFQNEAQLEKSRLLSDRFSAERPKGSFSTLEIQRTEQGDSAMYLCASSNLGGGTEAFFGQGTRLTVV.

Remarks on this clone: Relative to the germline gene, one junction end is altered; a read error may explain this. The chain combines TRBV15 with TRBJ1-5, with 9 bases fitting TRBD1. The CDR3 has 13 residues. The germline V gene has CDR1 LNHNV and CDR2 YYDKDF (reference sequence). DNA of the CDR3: TGTGCCACCAGCAGAGATCTGGACAGGGGTATCCTTTTT. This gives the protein CATSRDLDRGILF.

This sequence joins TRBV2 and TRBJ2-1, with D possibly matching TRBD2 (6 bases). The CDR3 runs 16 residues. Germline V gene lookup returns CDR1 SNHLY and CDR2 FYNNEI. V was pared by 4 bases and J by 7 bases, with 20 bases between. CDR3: CASSGVGAGLLNEQFF. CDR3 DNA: TGTGCCAGCAGTGGCGTAGGGGCGGGATTATTAAATGAGCAGTTCTTC.

CDR3 amino acids: CASSLTSENSNQPQHF. CDR3 DNA sequence: TGTGCCAGCAGTTTAACCAGCGAAAATAGCAATCAGCCCCAGCATTTT. The J gene is TRBJ1-5, the V gene TRBV27; unclear D gene. Germline values: CDR1 MNHEY, CDR2 SMNVEV (reference sequence). The CDR3 totals 16 residues. V lost 2 bases, J lost 0 bases, and 11 bases lay in between.